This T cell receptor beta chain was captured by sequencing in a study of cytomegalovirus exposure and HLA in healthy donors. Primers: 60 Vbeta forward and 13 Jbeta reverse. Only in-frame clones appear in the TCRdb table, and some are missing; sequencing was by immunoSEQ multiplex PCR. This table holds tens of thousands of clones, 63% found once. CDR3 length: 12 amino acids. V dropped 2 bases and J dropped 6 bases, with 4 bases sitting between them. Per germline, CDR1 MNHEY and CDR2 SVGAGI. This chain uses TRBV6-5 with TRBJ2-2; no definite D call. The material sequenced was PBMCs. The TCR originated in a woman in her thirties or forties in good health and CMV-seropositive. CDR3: CASSYGAGELFF. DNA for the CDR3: TGTGCCAGCAGTTACGGAGCCGGGGAGCTGTTTTTT.